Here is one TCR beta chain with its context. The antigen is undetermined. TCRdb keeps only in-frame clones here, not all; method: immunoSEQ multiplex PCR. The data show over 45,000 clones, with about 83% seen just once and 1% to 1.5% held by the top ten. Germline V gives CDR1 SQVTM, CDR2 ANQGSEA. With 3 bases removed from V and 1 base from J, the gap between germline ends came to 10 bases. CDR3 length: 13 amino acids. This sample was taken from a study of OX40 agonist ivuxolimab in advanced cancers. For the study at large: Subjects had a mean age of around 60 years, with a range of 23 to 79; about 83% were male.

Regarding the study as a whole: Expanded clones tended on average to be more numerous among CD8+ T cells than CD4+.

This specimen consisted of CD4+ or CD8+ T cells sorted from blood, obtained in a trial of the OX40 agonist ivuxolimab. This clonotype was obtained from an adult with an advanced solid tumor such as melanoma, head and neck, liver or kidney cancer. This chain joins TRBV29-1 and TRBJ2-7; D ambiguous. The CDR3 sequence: CSVDLPGSYEQYF. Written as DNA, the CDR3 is TGCAGCGTTGATCTGCCAGGTTCCTACGAGCAGTACTTC.